The T cell receptor beta chain described here comes from a study of cytomegalovirus exposure and HLA in healthy donors. Study outcomes and limitations: As was reported, the classifier diagnosed cytomegalovirus status with high specificity and sensitivity. An analysis that was carried out later associated about 17,000 TCR beta sequences with HLA alleles at 0.05 false discovery rate.

The PCR had 60 Vbeta and 13 Jbeta primers. As processed by the authors: Later, an analysis found 80 million or so unique TCR beta chains, and about 9.9 million of these were shared. Libraries were prepared by immunoSEQ multiplex PCR; TCRdb keeps only in-frame clonotypes and omits some of them. V and J calls and clone size are those listed in that table; D and trimming were worked out from the DNA. Counted here are 70,000 to 80,000 clones, approximately 81% occurring once; the ten biggest clones make up approximately 9%. Regarding this clone: Its specificity is not known.

This CDR3 region has 14 residues. The ends were cut back, 8 bases at V and 2 bases at J, with 12 bases in the middle. Germline lookup yields CDR1 SGHVS and CDR2 FQNEAQ. This clonotype was obtained from a woman aged 40 to 50 in good health and CMV-seropositive. The material sequenced was PBMCs. This chain uses TRBV7-8 with TRBJ2-2, with D perhaps TRBD2 (5 bases). In DNA, the CDR3 is TGTGCCAGCCTCAGGACTGTTAACACCGGGGAGCTGTTTTTT. Its translation: CASLRTVNTGELFF.